Listed below are T cell receptor beta chains from one sample, sequenced in a study of Ad26.COV2.S vaccination and SARS-CoV-2 variants. The table came from immunoSEQ multiplex PCR; TCRdb's copy has only in-frame clones and leaves some out. The sample records about 370,000 clones, 70% to 90% being singletons. Source: peripheral blood, taken in a trial of Ad26.COV2.S vaccine versus placebo. All receptors come from a person aged 18-65 years who received the Ad26.COV2.S COVID-19 vaccine or a placebo. Each CDR3 is given with its conserved first and last residue. A D gene is named only where the DNA matches it firmly. The size entry is marked missing in some rows and otherwise reads once, few, many or a size class.

size: -; V: TRBV5-6; J: TRBJ2-7; D: TRBD2; CDR3: CASSLVRELSYEQYF; DNA: TGTGCCAGCAGCTTGGTGCGGGAGCTCTCCTACGAGCAGTACTTC
size: -; V: TRBV5-8; J: TRBJ1-3; D: TRBD1; CDR3: CASSLDGTGAFGNTIYF; DNA: TGTGCCAGCAGCTTGGATGGGACAGGGGCCTTCGGAAACACCATATATTTT
size: -; V: TRBV2; J: TRBJ1-6; D: TRBD1; CDR3: CASRTGQGQNSPLHF; DNA: TGTGCCAGCAGGACCGGACAGGGACAAAATTCACCCCTCCACTTT
size: -; V: TRBV9; J: TRBJ1-5; D: -; CDR3: CASSVSPGENQPQHF; DNA: TGTGCCAGCAGCGTCTCCCCAGGGGAAAATCAGCCCCAGCATTTT
size: once; V: TRBV14; J: TRBJ2-7; D: -; CDR3: CASSHSREQYF; DNA: TGTGCCAGCAGCCACTCGCGGGAGCAGTACTTC
size: once; V: TRBV5-1; J: TRBJ2-7; D: TRBD2; CDR3: CASSPLLAGGPYEQYF; DNA: TGCGCCAGCAGCCCCTTACTAGCGGGAGGGCCATACGAGCAGTACTTC
size: -; V: TRBV7-9; J: TRBJ2-7; D: TRBD2; CDR3: CASSYSGTSGRAFEQYF; DNA: TGTGCCAGCAGCTATTCCGGGACTAGCGGGAGGGCTTTCGAGCAGTACTTC
size: -; V: TRBV24-1; J: TRBJ2-5; D: -; CDR3: CATRRGGQETQYF; DNA: TGTGCCACCAGACGGGGCGGACAAGAGACCCAGTACTTC
size: once; V: TRBV12-3/TRBV12-4; J: TRBJ1-2; D: -; CDR3: CASSSSGGYTF; DNA: TGTGCCAGCAGTTCTTCCGGTGGCTACACCTTC
size: -; V: TRBV11-2; J: TRBJ2-1; D: -; CDR3: CASSLANNEQFF; DNA: TGTGCCAGCAGCTTAGCCAACAATGAGCAGTTCTTC
size: once; V: TRBV19; J: TRBJ2-2; D: TRBD2; CDR3: CASSKGGSPNTGELFF; DNA: TGTGCCAGTAGTAAAGGCGGGAGCCCGAACACCGGGGAGCTGTTTTTT
size: -; V: TRBV5-1; J: TRBJ2-7; D: TRBD2; CDR3: CASSLDSLAGRLGEQYF; DNA: TGCGCCAGCAGCTTGGATAGTCTAGCGGGAAGATTGGGCGAGCAGTACTTC
size: -; V: TRBV4-1; J: TRBJ1-6; D: TRBD1; CDR3: CASSQEGTKTGELNSPLHF; DNA: TGCGCCAGCAGCCAAGAGGGTACCAAAACAGGGGAGCTTAATTCACCCCTCCACTTT
size: -; V: TRBV4-1; J: TRBJ2-2; D: -; CDR3: CASSHAGTPYLPFTGELFF; DNA: TGCGCCAGCAGCCATGCCGGGACTCCTTACCTACCTTTTACCGGGGAGCTGTTTTTT
size: -; V: TRBV6-2/TRBV6-3; J: TRBJ1-1; D: -; CDR3: CASSYFSDSELSMNTEAFF; DNA: TGTGCCAGCAGTTACTTTTCGGACAGCGAGCTTTCCATGAACACTGAAGCTTTCTTT
size: -; V: TRBV27; J: TRBJ2-3; D: -; CDR3: CASSSRDTDTQYF; DNA: TGTGCCAGCAGTTCCCGAGACACAGATACGCAGTATTTT
size: -; V: TRBV7-3; J: TRBJ2-1; D: -; CDR3: CASSPRGVFNEQFF; DNA: TGTGCCAGCAGCCCGAGAGGGGTGTTCAATGAGCAGTTCTTC
size: -; V: TRBV19; J: TRBJ2-3; D: TRBD2; CDR3: CASMRTSGTDTQYF; DNA: TGTGCCAGTATGAGGACTAGTGGCACAGATACGCAGTATTTT
size: -; V: TRBV5-4; J: TRBJ1-6; D: -; CDR3: CASSLGGTGYNSPLHF; DNA: TGTGCCAGCAGCTTGGGGGGGACTGGCTATAATTCACCCCTCCACTTT
size: -; V: TRBV11-3; J: TRBJ2-3; D: TRBD2; CDR3: CASSSGLAGSGDTQYF; DNA: TGTGCCAGCAGTTCCGGACTAGCGGGGTCGGGGGATACGCAGTATTTT
size: -; V: TRBV11-2; J: TRBJ2-1; D: TRBD2; CDR3: CASSLEGLGGLAGVGEQFF; DNA: TGTGCCAGCAGCTTAGAGGGTTTGGGGGGACTAGCGGGAGTTGGTGAGCAGTTCTTC
size: -; V: TRBV24-1; J: TRBJ2-5; D: TRBD2; CDR3: CATSDPSGRGETQYF; DNA: TGTGCCACCAGTGACCCTAGCGGGAGAGGAGAGACCCAGTACTTC
size: -; V: TRBV30; J: TRBJ2-5; D: -; CDR3: CAWSVSSETQYF; DNA: TGTGCCTGGAGTGTATCATCAGAGACCCAGTACTTC
size: -; V: TRBV3-1/TRBV3-2; J: TRBJ2-2; D: -; CDR3: CASSPGPVGELFF; DNA: TGTGCCAGCAGCCCCGGGCCCGTCGGGGAGCTGTTTTTT
size: once; V: TRBV15; J: TRBJ2-2; D: -; CDR3: CATSRDQYGTGELFF; DNA: TGTGCCACCAGCAGAGATCAATACGGGACCGGGGAGCTGTTTTTT
size: -; V: TRBV12-5; J: TRBJ2-5; D: -; CDR3: CASGLDSIRQETQYF; DNA: TGTGCTAGTGGTTTGGACAGTATAAGACAAGAGACCCAGTACTTC
size: -; V: TRBV5-6; J: TRBJ1-2; D: TRBD1; CDR3: CASSLRQGAGGYTF; DNA: TGTGCCAGCAGCTTACGACAGGGGGCGGGTGGCTACACCTTC
size: few; V: TRBV15; J: TRBJ2-2; D: -; CDR3: CATSRDDIGGRAGELFF; DNA: TGTGCCACCAGCAGAGATGATATAGGAGGCAGGGCCGGGGAGCTGTTTTTT
size: -; V: TRBV27; J: TRBJ1-6; D: -; CDR3: CASSLSGSPRLSPLHF; DNA: TGTGCCAGCAGTTTATCCGGCAGCCCCCGGTTATCACCCCTCCACTTT
size: -; V: TRBV28; J: TRBJ2-7; D: -; CDR3: CASSSFGTDSYEQYF; DNA: TGTGCCAGCAGCTCGTTCGGGACGGACTCCTACGAGCAGTACTTC
size: -; V: TRBV21-1; J: TRBJ2-7; D: -; CDR3: CASPRRRYEQYF; DNA: TGTGCCAGCCCCAGAAGGCGCTACGAGCAGTACTTC
size: -; V: TRBV7-2; J: TRBJ2-5; D: -; CDR3: CASSKARRETQYF; DNA: TGTGCCAGCAGTAAAGCGAGGCGGGAGACCCAGTACTTC
size: few; V: TRBV3-1/TRBV3-2; J: TRBJ1-6; D: TRBD1; CDR3: CASSPTPGQGKNSPLHF; DNA: TGTGCCAGCAGCCCCACCCCGGGACAGGGGAAGAATTCACCCCTCCACTTT
size: -; V: TRBV3-1/TRBV3-2; J: TRBJ1-4; D: -; CDR3: CASSLYRERNEKLFF; DNA: TGTGCCAGCAGCCTCTACAGGGAAAGGAATGAAAAACTGTTTTTT
size: -; V: TRBV4-1; J: TRBJ2-3; D: TRBD2; CDR3: CASSQDWSGGGTDTQYF; DNA: TGCGCCAGCAGCCAAGATTGGTCGGGAGGGGGCACAGATACGCAGTATTTT
size: -; V: TRBV6-1; J: TRBJ2-1; D: -; CDR3: CASSELSAGSSYNEQFF; DNA: TGTGCCAGCAGTGAATTATCGGCGGGTAGCTCCTACAATGAGCAGTTCTTC
size: -; V: TRBV29-1; J: TRBJ2-1; D: -; CDR3: CSVDASTDEQFF; DNA: TGCAGCGTTGATGCCAGTACGGATGAGCAGTTCTTC
size: -; V: TRBV25-1; J: TRBJ2-7; D: TRBD2; CDR3: CASSESAALAGVNEQYF; DNA: TGTGCCAGCAGTGAAAGTGCGGCACTAGCGGGAGTGAACGAGCAGTACTTC
size: -; V: TRBV15; J: TRBJ2-7; D: TRBD1; CDR3: CATSKGQGAREQYF; DNA: TGTGCCACCAGCAAAGGACAGGGGGCACGCGAGCAGTACTTC
size: -; V: TRBV12-5; J: TRBJ2-2; D: TRBD2; CDR3: CASGLSGGSTGELFF; DNA: TGTGCTAGTGGTTTGTCGGGAGGGAGCACCGGGGAGCTGTTTTTT
size: -; V: TRBV28; J: TRBJ2-3; D: TRBD2; CDR3: CASSLGGRRSDTQYF; DNA: TGTGCCAGCAGTTTAGGCGGGAGGCGGTCAGATACGCAGTATTTT
size: -; V: TRBV20-1; J: TRBJ2-1; D: TRBD2; CDR3: CSASSGRGQFF; DNA: TGCAGTGCGTCTAGCGGGAGGGGACAGTTCTTC
size: -; V: TRBV5-4; J: TRBJ2-3; D: -; CDR3: CALKRPGTDTQYF; DNA: TGTGCTCTCAAGCGGCCAGGAACAGATACGCAGTATTTT
size: once; V: TRBV28; J: TRBJ2-1; D: TRBD1; CDR3: CASAPGQPLSEQFF; DNA: TGTGCCAGCGCGCCGGGACAGCCTTTATCTGAGCAGTTCTTC
size: -; V: TRBV28; J: TRBJ2-3; D: -; CDR3: CASSLSNTDTQYF; DNA: TGTGCCAGCAGTTTATCCAACACAGATACGCAGTATTTT
size: -; V: TRBV30; J: TRBJ1-5; D: -; CDR3: CAWTRGYNQPQHF; DNA: TGTGCCTGGACTCGGGGGTACAATCAGCCCCAGCATTTT
size: -; V: TRBV29-1; J: TRBJ1-1; D: TRBD1; CDR3: CSVTDHRGGSAEAFF; DNA: TGCAGCGTCACGGACCACAGGGGCGGAAGCGCTGAAGCTTTCTTT
size: -; V: TRBV29-1; J: TRBJ1-1; D: TRBD1; CDR3: CSVAGTGGAEAFF; DNA: TGCAGCGTTGCCGGGACAGGGGGCGCAGAAGCTTTCTTT
size: -; V: TRBV6-1; J: TRBJ2-7; D: -; CDR3: CASSLPGAYEQYF; DNA: TGTGCCAGCAGTTTGCCAGGGGCCTACGAGCAGTACTTC
size: -; V: TRBV5-6; J: TRBJ2-1; D: -; CDR3: CASSPGTLTYNEQFF; DNA: TGTGCCAGCAGCCCGGGGACTTTGACCTACAATGAGCAGTTCTTC